The T cell receptor (beta chain) under discussion was sequenced for a study of Tregs in tolerant kidney transplant recipients. On the study more broadly: Recipients received nonmyeloablative bone marrow transplants from related graft donors, with transient mixed chimerism.

This CDR3 is 14 amino acids long. Germline loops: CDR1 LNHDA, CDR2 SQIVND (reference sequence). Trimming removed 0 bases at V and 2 bases at J, with 8 bases between. This clone appeared a few times. Its antigen is unidentified. Study-level results: No direct test of biological reproducibility was done here. Few patients were studied, so findings need validation in larger groups.

Clones were sequenced by immunoSEQ multiplex PCR, and TCRdb holds only the in-frame ones, with some missing. Altogether about 110,000 clones are present, nearly 90% being singletons, with the ten largest covering just under 0.35%. The receptor's source is a human donor who received a combined kidney and bone marrow transplant. The rearrangement uses TRBV19 and TRBJ2-7; D is undetermined. The source material was CD4+ T cells from blood, sampled before the transplant. DNA for the CDR3: TGTGCCAGTAGTATAGAGAGAGGTCCCTACGAGCAGTACTTC. It codes for CASSIERGPYEQYF.